Below are 32 T cell receptor beta chains sequenced from a single sample in a study of cytomegalovirus exposure and HLA in healthy donors. A multiplex PCR was run with 60 Vbeta primers and 13 Jbeta primers. The protocol was immunoSEQ multiplex PCR, while the TCRdb copy is restricted to in-frame clones and leaves out a portion. The sample includes about 180,000 clones, more than 80% of them seen just once. The specimen was PBMCs. These receptors were collected from a man between 18 and 35 years old in good health and CMV-seronegative.

J is TRBJ2-1 and V is TRBV7-8; 7 positions agree with TRBD2. Trimming at V came to 1 base and at J to 5 bases, leaving 14 bases not matched to a gene. Germline CDR1 reads SGHVS; CDR2 reads FQNEAQ. This CDR3 has 18 residues. The CDR3 region has the DNA TGTGCCAGCAGCTTAGTCAATTTTGGCGGGAGCATAAACAATGAGCAGTTCTTC. Amino acid sequence: CASSLVNFGGSINNEQFF.

The V and J genes are TRBV5-1 and TRBJ2-1; D gene unclear. Trimming took off 0 bases at V and 4 bases at J, with 8 bases between the two ends. Per the germline V gene, CDR1 is SGHRS and CDR2 is YFSETQ. The CDR3 is 14 amino acids. CDR3 in amino acids: CASSLGLHYNEQFF. CDR3 nucleotides: TGCGCCAGCAGCTTGGGACTCCATTACAATGAGCAGTTCTTC.

The rearrangement links TRBV6-5 to TRBJ2-1; perhaps TRBD1 as D (6 bases). CDR3 length equals 14 residues. The V gene's germline CDR1 is MNHEY and CDR2 SVGAGI. The V and J ends lost 5 bases and 2 bases respectively, with 10 bases between them. This CDR3 is CASSNRVPYNEQFF. The CDR3 DNA reads TGTGCCAGCAGTAACAGGGTCCCCTACAATGAGCAGTTCTTC.

The chain joins TRBV2 to TRBJ2-5; D perhaps matches TRBD2 (6 bases). This CDR3 comprises 15 residues. The germline V gene has CDR1 SNHLY and CDR2 FYNNEI. V lost 2 bases and J 5 bases, leaving 15 bases between the germline ends. CDR3 loop: CASSETLTSSETQYF. CDR3 DNA sequence: TGTGCCAGCAGTGAAACGCTTACTAGCTCGGAGACCCAGTACTTC.

On this clone itself: Other DNA sequences from this sample encode an identical CDR3 as well. This chain links TRBV7-8 with TRBJ2-5, with 12 bases aligning to TRBD2. There are 18 residues in the CDR3. Trimming at V came to 1 base and at J to 4 bases, leaving 10 bases not matched to a gene. Germline V lookup: CDR1 SGHVS, CDR2 FQNEAQ. CDR3 in amino acids: CASSLGGLAGMGGETQYF. CDR3 nucleotide sequence: TGTGCCAGCAGCTTAGGGGGACTAGCGGGCATGGGGGGAGAGACCCAGTACTTC.

The chain carries TRBV5-5 and TRBJ1-2, with unresolved D. Germline-derived CDR1 and CDR2 are SGHKS and YYEKEE (reference sequence). The ends were cut back, 0 bases at V and 2 bases at J, with 5 bases in the middle. CDR3 size: 13 residues. CDR3 region: CASSLETNYGYTF. The DNA for the CDR3 is TGTGCCAGCAGCTTGGAGACAAACTATGGCTACACCTTC.

CDR3 loop: CASNKDPGQGTRGAFF. CDR3 coding DNA: TGTGCCAGCAACAAAGATCCGGGACAGGGTACGCGGGGAGCTTTCTTT. This sequence joins TRBV5-4 and TRBJ1-1; 9 bases line up with TRBD1. Germline assignment: CDR1 SGHNT and CDR2 YYREEE (reference sequence). The ends lost 6 bases at V and 10 bases at J; junction bases unmatched: 19. This CDR3 is built from 16 residues.

This chain connects TRBV4-3 to TRBJ1-1; D unresolved. The ends were cut back, 1 base at V and 5 bases at J, with 17 bases in the middle. The CDR3 has 16 residues. CDR1 is LGHNA and CDR2 is YSLEER in the germline V gene. The CDR3 DNA reads TGCGCCAGCAGCCAAGGTCCGCAGGATGGAAATACTGAAGCTTTCTTT. It encodes CASSQGPQDGNTEAFF.

The rearrangement joins TRBV6-1 to TRBJ2-1, with no clear D. Trimming stripped 2 bases from V and 8 bases from J, with 7 bases between. Germline V lookup: CDR1 MNHNS, CDR2 SASEGT. This CDR3 is 12 amino acids long. The CDR3 nucleotides read TGTGCCAGCAGTGAACTTTATTATGAGCAGTTCTTC. Amino acid sequence: CASSELYYEQFF.

This chain joins TRBV27 and TRBJ2-5, with D possibly TRBD2 on 6 matching bases. The CDR3 loop spans 16 amino acids. Trimming removed 4 bases at V and 11 bases at J, with 26 bases between. Germline V gene data show CDR1 as MNHEY and CDR2 as SMNVEV (reference sequence). The CDR3 DNA sequence: TGTGCCAGCAGTTCTGTCGGGAGAGGGCCCTGGGAGGAGCAGTACTTC. It specifies CASSSVGRGPWEEQYF.

The V and J genes are TRBV19 and TRBJ1-2, with 7 bases lining up with TRBD1. CDR3 length: 19 amino acids. Trimming at V came to 0 bases and at J to 0 bases, leaving 13 bases not matched to a gene. Germline V gives CDR1 LNHDA, CDR2 SQIVND (reference sequence). The CDR3 coding sequence is TGTGCCAGTAGTATAGAATGGAAGGGGGCGGCCCCAACTAACTATGGCTACACCTTC. This encodes CASSIEWKGAAPTNYGYTF.

The chain employs TRBV29-1 and TRBJ2-1, with TRBD2 identical over 8 bases. The V gene end was trimmed by 6 bases and the J gene end by 2 bases; junction bases not matched to a gene: 6. CDR1 and CDR2 from the germline V gene are SQVTM and ANQGSEA. This CDR3 comprises 14 residues. The CDR3 region has the DNA TGCAGCGTCAACCCGGGACTAGCCTACAATGAGCAGTTCTTC. Amino acids: CSVNPGLAYNEQFF.

The genes are TRBV7-3 and TRBJ2-5, with a possible D match to TRBD2 (5 bases). Germline V CDR1 and CDR2: SGHTA, FQGTGA. V was pared by 1 base and J by 2 bases, with 11 bases between. This CDR3 has 15 residues. CDR3 residues: CASSLSGSVQETQYF. CDR3 DNA sequence: TGTGCCAGCAGCTTAAGCGGGTCAGTTCAAGAGACCCAGTACTTC.

The chain links TRBV19 to TRBJ2-7; maybe TRBD2 (6 bases). The CDR3 runs to 15 residues. The germline V gene has CDR1 LNHDA and CDR2 SQIVND (reference sequence). The V end lost 5 bases, the J end lost 5 bases, and 19 bases lay between the germline ends. The CDR3 region has the DNA TGTGCCAGTAGTTCTCCACTAGCAACGAGCCACGAGCAGTACTTC. Protein product: CASSSPLATSHEQYF.

The chain uses TRBV10-3 and TRBJ2-1; 13 bases align to TRBD2. This CDR3 has 16 amino acids. V lost 10 bases and J lost 7; bases outside the gene matches: 13. Germline lookup yields CDR1 ENHRY and CDR2 SYGVKD. The CDR3 DNA is TGTGCCACCGGGATGGCACTAGCGGGGGGGCAAAATGAGCAGTTCTTC. Protein: CATGMALAGGQNEQFF.

For the CDR3, the DNA is TGCGCCAGCAAAAAGGACTTTTTTGACGGGGAGCTGTTTTTT. Protein product: CASKKDFFDGELFF. The chain combines TRBV5-1 with TRBJ2-2; a weak D match, TRBD2 (5 bases). Trimming cost V 6 bases and J 7 bases, with 16 bases left between them. Germline V gene data show CDR1 as SGHRS and CDR2 as YFSETQ. The CDR3 is 14 amino acids.

The chain links TRBV7-8 to TRBJ2-1, with D perhaps TRBD2 (6 bases). The length of the CDR3 is 15 residues. Per germline, CDR1 SGHVS and CDR2 FQNEAQ. V dropped 2 bases and J dropped 5 bases, with 13 bases sitting between them. CDR3: CASSLYRGIHNEQFF. CDR3 DNA sequence: TGTGCCAGCAGCTTATACCGGGGGATCCACAATGAGCAGTTCTTC.

The genes are TRBV9 and TRBJ1-4, with 7 bases that match TRBD1. In germline, CDR1 is SGDLS, CDR2 YYNGEE. The CDR3 is 15 residues long. V shed 0 bases, J shed 5 bases, and the junction held 4 bases outside the gene matches. CDR3 bases: TGTGCCAGCAGCGTAGGGACACAGGGGAATGAAAAACTGTTTTTT. Protein sequence: CASSVGTQGNEKLFF. The full variable domain, its missing parts supplied by reference TRBV9 and TRBJ1-4, is DSGVTQTPKHLITATGQRVTLRCSPRSGDLSVYWYQQSLDQGLQFLIQYYNGEERAKGNILERFSAQQFPDLHSELNLSSLELGDSALYFCASSVGTQGNEKLFFGSGTQLSVL.

This chain uses TRBV10-3 with TRBJ2-7; perhaps TRBD2 as D (7 bases). The V and J ends lost 8 bases and 6 bases respectively, with 20 bases between them. This CDR3 has 14 amino acids. Germline CDR1 reads ENHRY; CDR2 reads SYGVKD. The CDR3 spells CAIGGGRGFGEQYF. CDR3 nucleotides: TGTGCCATCGGGGGGGGGAGGGGGTTCGGCGAGCAGTACTTC.

The chain employs TRBV28 and TRBJ1-4; the D is unclear. Germline V gene data show CDR1 as MDHEN and CDR2 as SYDVKM. V was cut by 6 bases and J by 0 bases, with 8 bases left in between. There are 14 residues in the CDR3. The CDR3 coding sequence is TGTGCCAGCAGAAACTCGGCAACTAATGAAAAACTGTTTTTT. This translates into CASRNSATNEKLFF.

The CDR3 nucleotides are TGTGCCAGCAGCGTACAGGGGGCGGCGAACTATGGCTACACCTTC. Protein product: CASSVQGAANYGYTF. This sequence joins TRBV7-2 and TRBJ1-2; TRBD1 agrees at 9 bases. In germline, CDR1 is SGHTA, CDR2 FQGNSA. With 5 bases clipped from V and 2 bases from J, the junction kept 6 bases outside the gene matches. The CDR3 is 15 amino acids.

The V call is TRBV6-1, the J call TRBJ1-2; D gene uncertain. V was pared by 0 bases and J by 0 bases, with 11 bases between. CDR1 MNHNS and CDR2 SASEGT come from the germline V gene. This CDR3 is 16 amino acids long. CDR3 coding DNA: TGTGCCAGCAGTGAAGCCCACCGAGCGGCTAACTATGGCTACACCTTC. It encodes CASSEAHRAANYGYTF.

The CDR3, as DNA: TGCGCCAGCAGCCAGAGCAGACAGGGGGTTTTGTATGGCTACACCTTC. Encoded protein: CASSQSRQGVLYGYTF. This chain connects TRBV4-1 to TRBJ1-2; 9 positions agree with TRBD1. Germline-derived CDR1 and CDR2 are MGHRA and YSYEKL. V trimming: 3 bases; J trimming: 5 bases; junction bases outside the gene matches: 10. This CDR3 has 16 amino acids.

The V gene is TRBV5-1, the J gene TRBJ1-2; possible D gene TRBD1, 6 bases. The CDR3 is 13 amino acids. Trimming stripped 4 bases from V and 5 bases from J, with 12 bases between. Germline-derived CDR1 and CDR2 are SGHRS and YFSETQ. CDR3 nucleotides: TGCGCCAGCAGCCCGGACAGCCCTTATGGCTACACCTTC. Its translation is CASSPDSPYGYTF.

The chain combines TRBV18 with TRBJ2-2; D possibly corresponds to TRBD2 (5 bases). Trimming pared 2 bases from V and 4 bases from J, leaving 17 bases between. The CDR3 sequence is 17 residues long. Germline loops: CDR1 KGHSH, CDR2 LQKENI. The CDR3 DNA follows: TGTGCCAGCTCACCAATCAACGGCGGGCTGGGCACCGGGGAGCTGTTTTTT. Translated, it gives CASSPINGGLGTGELFF.

V gene TRBV4-1 combines with J gene TRBJ2-3; 11 bases are a match to TRBD2. The CDR3 length is 17 residues. Germline-derived CDR1 and CDR2 are MGHRA and YSYEKL. The trim removed 3 bases at V and 9 bases at J, leaving 14 bases unmatched. The CDR3 DNA reads TGCGCCAGCAGCCATGCATTACTAGCGGGGGATCCGGAGACGCAGTATTTT. Amino acids: CASSHALLAGDPETQYF.

The chain has TRBV27 and TRBJ1-1, with TRBD1 matching 11 bases. Germline V gene data show CDR1 as MNHEY and CDR2 as SMNVEV (reference sequence). The CDR3 has 17 residues. J was trimmed by 5 bases and V by 6 bases; bases with no gene match: 14. The CDR3 bases are TGTGCCAGCAGACTAGGGACAGGGGGGCCCTCGAGGACTGAAGCTTTCTTT. It codes for CASRLGTGGPSRTEAFF.

This chain connects TRBV2 to TRBJ1-5; D is undetermined. Germline V lookup: CDR1 SNHLY, CDR2 FYNNEI. The V gene lost 3 bases and the J gene lost 9 bases, with 18 bases spanning the gap. The CDR3 contains 15 residues. CDR3 coding DNA: TGTGCCAGCAGTGAGAGGGTGGGGTTCCAATCGCCCCAGCATTTT. It yields the protein CASSERVGFQSPQHF.

The rearrangement uses TRBV7-2 and TRBJ2-3; 8 nucleotides line up with TRBD2. CDR3 length: 14 amino acids. CDR1 is SGHTA and CDR2 is FQGNSA in the germline V gene. V was clipped by 5 bases and J by 4 bases; unmatched bases: 5. CDR3 amino acids: CASSALAESDTQYF. The CDR3 nucleotides read TGTGCCAGCAGCGCACTAGCGGAATCAGATACGCAGTATTTT.

This chain links TRBV6-1 with TRBJ1-1, with no clear D. The CDR3 runs to 14 residues. Trimming removed 8 bases from V and 1 base from J, with 14 bases in between. Germline CDR1 MNHNS, CDR2 SASEGT. Here the CDR3 DNA reads TGTGCCAGCGCCGAGCCACCCCCGAACACTGAAGCTTTCTTT. Encoded protein: CASAEPPPNTEAFF.

The rearrangement uses TRBV5-1 and TRBJ2-3, with 7 bases lining up with TRBD1. The J segment lost 1 base and the V segment lost 0 bases, leaving 8 bases of the junction unmatched. The CDR3 extends over 17 amino acids. Germline V gives CDR1 SGHRS, CDR2 YFSETQ. The CDR3 protein is CASSLAPRTGGTDTQYF. The CDR3 DNA is TGCGCCAGCAGCTTGGCGCCCCGGACAGGTGGCACAGATACGCAGTATTTT.

The count of this clone is one. The rearrangement uses TRBV11-3 and TRBJ2-2, with D uncertain. There are 16 residues in the CDR3. Trimming took off 2 bases at V and 7 bases at J, with 17 bases between the two ends. Per germline, CDR1 SGHNT and CDR2 YENEEA. CDR3 protein: CASSLLTRSGNGELFF. The CDR3 coding sequence is TGTGCCAGCAGCTTATTGACGAGGTCGGGTAACGGGGAGCTGTTTTTT.